This entry concerns a single TCR beta chain. Its antigen is undetermined. The sample belongs to a study of T cell responses to AZD1222 COVID-19 vaccine. Method: immunoSEQ multiplex PCR; TCRdb's copy keeps in-frame clones and lacks some. Seen here are fewer than 85,000 clones, 88% observed once, and the top ten hold roughly 4.9%. Notes on the study in general: Spike-specific TCR depth and breadth grew after two AZD1222 doses. Donor demographics were predominantly white British with a female majority; clonal diversity may be underestimated. Every sample of the repertoires postdated the peak T cell response. Dominant CD4 TCR responses targeted spike regions 160-218 and 743-854.

Per the germline V gene, CDR1 is SGHTA and CDR2 is FQGNSA. The CDR3 consists of 14 residues. V lost 7 bases to trimming and J lost 4 bases; unmatched junction nucleotides: 8. The starting material was peripheral blood, obtained 28 days after the second dose of the MenACWY control vaccine. The clonotype was recovered from an adult who received the MenACWY meningococcal vaccine as a control. The chain has TRBV7-2 and TRBJ2-5; 8 bases are shared with TRBD2. The CDR3 DNA reads as TGTGCCAGCAATACACGGGGGGGCGGAGAGACCCAGTACTTC. It specifies CASNTRGGGETQYF.